The sequence of this TCR beta chain was determined in a study of cytomegalovirus exposure and HLA in healthy donors. Primers: 60 Vbeta forward and 13 Jbeta reverse. Profiling relied on immunoSEQ multiplex PCR, and the TCRdb table lists in-frame clones only, not all of them. The data show 200,000 to 250,000 clones, 76% seen once. The study, taken as a whole, reports: According to a later analysis, most TCR beta chains associated with CMV appeared HLA-restricted.

CDR1 and CDR2 (germline): SGHRS, YFSETQ. The CDR3 is 14 residues long. The V segment lost 4 bases and the J segment 1 base; nucleotides outside the gene matches: 4. In regard to this clone: Its antigen is unidentified.

The chain employs TRBV5-1 and TRBJ1-2; TRBD1 agrees at 7 bases. The specimen sequenced was PBMCs. The TCR was taken from a man between 18 and 35 years old in good health and CMV-seronegative. The CDR3 DNA is TGCGCCAGCAGCATCGGACAGGATAACTATGGCTACACCTTC. Translation gives CASSIGQDNYGYTF.